This T cell receptor beta chain emerged from a study of OX40 agonist ivuxolimab in advanced cancers. This clone was detected a few times. The assay was immunoSEQ multiplex PCR, and TCRdb's table has in-frame clones only and misses some. The sample lists about 55,000 clones, approximately 86% occurring once. V shed 5 bases and J 5 bases; nucleotides not matched to a gene: 3. Germline CDR1 is SGHTA and CDR2 is FQGTGA. The CDR3 spans 13 residues. This clonotype originated in an adult with an advanced solid tumor such as melanoma, head and neck, liver or kidney cancer. Specimen: CD4+ or CD8+ T cells sorted from blood, collected in a trial of the OX40 agonist ivuxolimab. The V call is TRBV7-3, the J call TRBJ1-5; 7 bases map to TRBD1. CDR3 protein: CASSGGGDQPQHF. Written as DNA, the CDR3 is TGTGCCAGCAGCGGAGGGGGCGATCAGCCCCAGCATTTT.